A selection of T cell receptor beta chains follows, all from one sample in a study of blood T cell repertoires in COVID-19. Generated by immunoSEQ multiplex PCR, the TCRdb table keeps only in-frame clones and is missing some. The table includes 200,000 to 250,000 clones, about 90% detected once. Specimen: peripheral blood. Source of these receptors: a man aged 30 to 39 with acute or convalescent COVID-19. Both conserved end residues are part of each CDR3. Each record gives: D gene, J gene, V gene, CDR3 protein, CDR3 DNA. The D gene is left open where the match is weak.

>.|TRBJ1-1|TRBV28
CASSLVVGGRVNTEAFF
TGTGCCAGCAGTTTAGTGGTCGGGGGGCGCGTGAACACTGAAGCTTTCTTT
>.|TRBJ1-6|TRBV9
CASSGQLSTNSPLHF
TGTGCCAGCAGCGGACAGCTAAGTACGAATTCACCCCTCCACTTT
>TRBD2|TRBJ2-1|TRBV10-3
CAISDRSGGNNEQFF
TGTGCCATCAGCGACAGGAGCGGGGGAAACAATGAGCAGTTCTTC
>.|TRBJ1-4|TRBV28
CASISGFTNEKLFF
TGTGCCAGCATCTCGGGTTTCACTAATGAAAAACTGTTTTTT
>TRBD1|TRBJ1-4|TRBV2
CASSLDRAESEKLFF
TGTGCCAGCAGTCTGGACAGGGCCGAGAGCGAAAAACTGTTTTTT
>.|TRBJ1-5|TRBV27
CASSLGRGSNQPQHF
TGTGCCAGCAGTTTAGGAAGGGGGAGCAATCAGCCCCAGCATTTT
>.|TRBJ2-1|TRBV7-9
CASSFGESYNEQFF
TGTGCCAGCAGCTTTGGGGAGTCCTACAATGAGCAGTTCTTC
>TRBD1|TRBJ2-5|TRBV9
CASSTWDRGSETQYF
TGTGCCAGCAGCACCTGGGACAGGGGTTCAGAGACCCAGTACTTC
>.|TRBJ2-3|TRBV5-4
CASSPPSRGVADTQYF
TGTGCCAGCAGCCCACCTAGCAGGGGGGTGGCAGATACGCAGTATTTT
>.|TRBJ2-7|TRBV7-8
CASSLLTDYEQYF
TGTGCCAGCAGCCTACTCACCGACTACGAGCAGTACTTC
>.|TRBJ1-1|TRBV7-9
CASLPSGGNTEAFF
TGTGCCAGCCTGCCCTCGGGAGGGAATACTGAAGCTTTCTTT
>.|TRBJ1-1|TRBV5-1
CASSVTGTPEAFF
TGCGCCAGCAGCGTTACAGGTACCCCTGAAGCTTTCTTT
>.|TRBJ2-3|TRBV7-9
CASSSTTGGRDTQYF
TGTGCCAGCAGCTCCACAACTGGGGGCAGGGATACGCAGTATTTT
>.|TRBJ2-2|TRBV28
CASSLSWGELFF
TGTGCCAGCAGTTTAAGCTGGGGGGAGCTGTTTTTT
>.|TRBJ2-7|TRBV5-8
CASSLLEASRNYEQYF
TGTGCCAGCAGCTTGTTGGAGGCCAGCAGAAATTACGAGCAGTACTTC
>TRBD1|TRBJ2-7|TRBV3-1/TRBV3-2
CASSQYARQGRNEQYF
TGTGCCAGCAGCCAATACGCGCGACAGGGCAGGAACGAGCAGTACTTC
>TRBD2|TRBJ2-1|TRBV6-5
CASSYVLAGGFEQFF
TGTGCCAGCAGTTACGTACTAGCGGGGGGTTTCGAGCAGTTCTTC
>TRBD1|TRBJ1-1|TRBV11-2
CASSPSTGDEAFF
TGTGCCAGCAGCCCTTCGACAGGGGATGAAGCTTTCTTT
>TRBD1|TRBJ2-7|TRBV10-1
CASSAGTGGVKQYF
TGCGCCAGCAGTGCCGGGACAGGGGGGGTTAAGCAGTACTTC
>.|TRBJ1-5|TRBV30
CAWGREWDNQPQHF
TGTGCCTGGGGTCGGGAGTGGGACAATCAGCCCCAGCATTTT
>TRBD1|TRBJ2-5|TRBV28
CASSPMTGMKTQYF
TGTGCCAGCAGTCCTATGACAGGGATGAAGACCCAGTACTTC
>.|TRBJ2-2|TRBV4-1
CASSPDRRGTRNTGELFF
TGCGCCAGCAGCCCAGACCGTCGGGGAACTAGAAACACCGGGGAGCTGTTTTTT
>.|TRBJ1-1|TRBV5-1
CASSRTRGNMNTEAFF
TGCGCCAGCAGCCGGACCCGGGGGAACATGAACACTGAAGCTTTCTTT